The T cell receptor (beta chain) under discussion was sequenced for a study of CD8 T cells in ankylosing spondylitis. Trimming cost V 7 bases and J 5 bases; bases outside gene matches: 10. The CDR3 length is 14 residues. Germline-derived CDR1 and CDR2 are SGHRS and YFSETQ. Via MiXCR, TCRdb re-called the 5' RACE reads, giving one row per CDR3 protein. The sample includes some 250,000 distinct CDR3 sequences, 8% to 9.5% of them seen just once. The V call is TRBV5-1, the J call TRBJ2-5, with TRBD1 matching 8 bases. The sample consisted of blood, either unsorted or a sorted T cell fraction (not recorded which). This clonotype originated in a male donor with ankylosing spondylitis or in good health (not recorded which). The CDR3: CASCPGGNRETQYF. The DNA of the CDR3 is TGCGCCAGCTGTCCAGGGGGCAATCGGGAGACCCAGTACTTC.